Listed here are 6 T cell receptor beta chains from one sample, sequenced in a study of early T cells in non-severe SARS-CoV-2 infection. Via MiXCR, TCRdb re-called the 5' RACE reads, giving one row per CDR3 protein. The sample lists approximately 50,000 distinct CDR3 sequences; about 10% were seen once. Sequenced input: whole blood. The receptors stem from an adult who was a healthcare worker with PCR-confirmed SARS-CoV-2 infection or an uninfected control (not recorded which).

This clonotype was observed a handful of times. The chain employs TRBV21-1 and TRBJ2-2; TRBD1 reflects the table's D call only, with no check against the DNA. TRBV21-1 is given as a pseudogene. The CDR3 is 19 amino acids. CDR3 nucleotide sequence: TGTGCCAGCAGCAAAGCGCTTTATGGGACAGGTCCGAACACCGGGGAGCTGTTTTTT. This encodes CASSKALYGTGPNTGELFF.

J is TRBJ2-7 and V is TRBV6-5, with a weak D call TRBD1 (6 bases). Germline CDR1 MNHEY, CDR2 SVGAGI. CDR3 length: 13 residues. With 6 bases removed from V and 4 bases from J, the gap between germline ends came to 13 bases. CDR3 nucleotides: TGTGCCAGCAGCCCACAGGGTCGGTACGAGCAGTACTTC. Its protein is CASSPQGRYEQYF.

The sample holds many counts of this clonotype. The chain has TRBV28 and TRBJ2-3; 8 bases fit TRBD2. The CDR3 has 15 amino acids. Germline lookup yields CDR1 MDHEN and CDR2 SYDVKM. With 7 bases clipped from V and 1 base from J, the junction kept 7 bases outside the gene matches. The CDR3: CASKDQLAGTDTQYF. The CDR3 DNA reads as TGTGCCAGCAAAGATCAACTAGCGGGCACAGATACGCAGTATTTT.

This clonotype was detected ten times or more. The V gene is TRBV29-1, the J gene TRBJ1-1, with D uncertain. Germline V gene data show CDR1 as SQVTM and CDR2 as ANQGSEA. The germline V and J ends were trimmed by 3 bases and 0 bases, with 8 bases remaining between them. This CDR3 is built from 13 residues. CDR3 region: CSVEAAMNTEAFF. CDR3 DNA sequence: TGCAGCGTTGAGGCAGCAATGAACACTGAAGCTTTCTTT.

This chain's CDR3 is CASSLRAGGTDTQYF. The CDR3 coding sequence is TGTGCCAGCAGCTTACGAGCGGGAGGGACAGATACGCAGTATTTT. The rearrangement uses TRBV9 and TRBJ2-3; 10 nucleotides match TRBD2. V shed 4 bases, J shed 3 bases, and the junction held 5 bases outside the gene matches. CDR3 size: 15 residues. Germline V gene lookup returns CDR1 SGDLS and CDR2 YYNGEE.

In this sample, this clonotype turned up many times. The chain has TRBV5-5 and TRBJ2-2, with D possibly matching TRBD2 (5 bases). The CDR3 has 16 amino acids. V was shortened by 2 bases and J by 3 bases, with 14 bases between the two germline ends. CDR1 SGHKS and CDR2 YYEKEE come from the germline V gene (reference sequence). The CDR3 DNA reads TGTGCCAGCAGCTTCAGAGGAGGTGCTGACACCGGGGAGCTGTTTTTT. Translated: CASSFRGGADTGELFF.